Sequencing of this T cell receptor (beta chain) was carried out in a study of early stage breast cancer tumors. Profiling relied on immunoSEQ multiplex PCR, and the TCRdb table lists in-frame clones only, not all of them. This sample carries about 8,400 clones, 60% to 80% of them seen once, and the ten largest clones take 8.5%. Whole-study results and caveats: Tumors had approximately 2.5-fold higher T cell density than normal breast. Tumor and normal breast were distinguished via blood comparison in about 90% of the 16 patients. Commonly generated sequences made up most enriched TCRB sequences shared between patients.

The adjacent normal breast tissue was taken roughly 1.8-4 cm from the tumor. V was trimmed by 0 bases and J by 4 bases, leaving 16 bases between them. The CDR3 length is 15 residues. Germline CDR1 reads SQVTM; CDR2 reads ANQGSEA. Points on this clone: Its matching antigen is unknown.

The receptor's source is a person aged 55-75 years with breast cancer. J is TRBJ2-7 and V is TRBV29-1; weak D call: TRBD1 (5 bases). The sequencing sample was made of normal breast tissue next to the tumor. In DNA form, the CDR3 reads TGCAGCGTTGAAGACAAATCTTCAGGGTATTACGAGCAGTACTTC. The encoded protein is CSVEDKSSGYYEQYF.